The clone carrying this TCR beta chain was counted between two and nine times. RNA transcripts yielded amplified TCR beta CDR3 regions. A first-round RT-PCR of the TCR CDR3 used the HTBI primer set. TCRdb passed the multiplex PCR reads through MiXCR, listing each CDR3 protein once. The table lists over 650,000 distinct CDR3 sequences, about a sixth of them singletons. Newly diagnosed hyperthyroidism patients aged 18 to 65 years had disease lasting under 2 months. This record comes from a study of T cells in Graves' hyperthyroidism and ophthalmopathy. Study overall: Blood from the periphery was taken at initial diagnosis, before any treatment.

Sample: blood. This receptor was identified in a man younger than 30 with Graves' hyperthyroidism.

The CDR3 nucleotides are TGCAGCGCCTACGAAAGGGGAGGGACAGATACGCAGTATTTT. Amino acid sequence: CSAYERGGTDTQYF. V gene TRBV29-1 combines with J gene TRBJ2-3; 7 bases map to TRBD2. V shed 7 bases, J shed 3 bases, and the junction held 10 bases outside the gene matches. The CDR3 is made up of 14 amino acids. Germline loops: CDR1 SQVTM, CDR2 ANQGSEA.